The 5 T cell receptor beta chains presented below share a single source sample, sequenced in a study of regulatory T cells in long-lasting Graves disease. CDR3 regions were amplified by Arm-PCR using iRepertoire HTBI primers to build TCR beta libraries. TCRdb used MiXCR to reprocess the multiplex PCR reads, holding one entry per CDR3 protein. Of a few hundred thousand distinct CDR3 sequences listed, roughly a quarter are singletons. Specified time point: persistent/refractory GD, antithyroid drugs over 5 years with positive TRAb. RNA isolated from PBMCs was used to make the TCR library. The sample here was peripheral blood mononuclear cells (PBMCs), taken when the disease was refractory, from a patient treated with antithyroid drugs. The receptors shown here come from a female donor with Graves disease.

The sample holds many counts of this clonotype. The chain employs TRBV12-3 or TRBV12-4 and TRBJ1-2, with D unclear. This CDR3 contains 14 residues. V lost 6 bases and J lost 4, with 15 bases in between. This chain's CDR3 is CASSLPLRGYGYTF. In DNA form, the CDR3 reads TGTGCCAGCAGCCTCCCCCTTCGGGGCTATGGCTACACCTTC.

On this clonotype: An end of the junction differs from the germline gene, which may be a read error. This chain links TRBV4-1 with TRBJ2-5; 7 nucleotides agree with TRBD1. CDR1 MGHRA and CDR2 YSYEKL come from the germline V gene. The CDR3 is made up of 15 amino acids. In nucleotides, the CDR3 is TGCGCCAGCAGCCTAGACGACAGGGCGGCAGAGACCCGGTACTTC. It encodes CASSLDDRAAETRYF.

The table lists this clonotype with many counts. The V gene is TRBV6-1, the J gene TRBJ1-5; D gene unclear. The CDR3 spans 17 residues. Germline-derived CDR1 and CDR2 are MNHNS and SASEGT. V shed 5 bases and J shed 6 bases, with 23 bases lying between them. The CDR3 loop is CASSPKFQALSGQPQHF. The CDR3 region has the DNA TGTGCCAGCAGTCCGAAATTCCAGGCTCTTTCGGGTCAGCCCCAGCATTTT.

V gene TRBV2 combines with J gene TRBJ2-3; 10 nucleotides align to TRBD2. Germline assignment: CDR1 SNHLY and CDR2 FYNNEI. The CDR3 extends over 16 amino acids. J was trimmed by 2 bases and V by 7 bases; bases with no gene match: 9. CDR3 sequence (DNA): TGTGCCAGCACCAACCCAGGACTAGCGGACACAGATACGCAGTATTTT. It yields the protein CASTNPGLADTDTQYF.

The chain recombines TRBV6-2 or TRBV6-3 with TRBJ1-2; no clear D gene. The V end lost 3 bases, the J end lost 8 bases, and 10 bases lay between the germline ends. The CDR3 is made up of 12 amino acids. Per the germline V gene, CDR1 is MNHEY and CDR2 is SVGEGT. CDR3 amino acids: CASSYAGPGYTF. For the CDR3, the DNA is TGTGCCAGCAGTTATGCCGGGCCCGGCTACACCTTC.